These T cell receptor beta chains were read from a single sample in a study of regulatory T cells in long-lasting Graves disease. TCRdb reprocessed the multiplex PCR reads via MiXCR and lists one record per CDR3 protein. This sample yields over 250,000 distinct CDR3 sequences, of which around 23% are seen a single time; just over 55% belongs to the top ten. The material sequenced was peripheral blood mononuclear cells (PBMCs), taken when the disease was refractory, from a patient treated with antithyroid drugs. Source of these receptors: a female donor with Graves disease. Both conserved end residues are part of each CDR3. Fields, in order: J gene, clone size, D gene, V gene, CDR3 DNA, CDR3 protein. The D gene is left open where the match is weak. Expanded clones get a size class; other rows say once, few or many, or leave the size out.

J gene: TRBJ2-1; clone size: NA; D gene: NA; V gene: TRBV29-1; CDR3 DNA: TGCAGCGTTGAATGGCAAACCGACAATGAGCAGTTCTTC; CDR3 protein: CSVEWQTDNEQFF
J gene: TRBJ2-2; clone size: NA; D gene: NA; V gene: TRBV14; CDR3 DNA: TGTGCCAGCAGCCAACGGCGGGCGGACACCGGGGAGCTGTTTTTT; CDR3 protein: CASSQRRADTGELFF
J gene: TRBJ2-7; clone size: few; D gene: TRBD2; V gene: TRBV6-1; CDR3 DNA: TGTGCCAGCAGCCGGACTAGCGACTACTACGAGCAGTACTTC; CDR3 protein: CASSRTSDYYEQYF
J gene: TRBJ1-2; clone size: NA; D gene: NA; V gene: TRBV6-5; CDR3 DNA: TGTGCCAGCAGTTACTCGACGGGGAATGGCTACACCTTC; CDR3 protein: CASSYSTGNGYTF
J gene: TRBJ2-7; clone size: many; D gene: TRBD2; V gene: TRBV27; CDR3 DNA: TGTGCCAGCAGACTAGCGAGAGACATCCCAGAGCAGTACTTC; CDR3 protein: CASRLARDIPEQYF
J gene: TRBJ2-7; clone size: NA; D gene: NA; V gene: TRBV7-2; CDR3 DNA: TGTGCCAGCAGCACCGGCCTATACGTCGAGCAGTACTTC; CDR3 protein: CASSTGLYVEQYF
J gene: TRBJ2-5; clone size: many; D gene: NA; V gene: TRBV7-2; CDR3 DNA: TGTGCCAGCAGCCCCCGGTTTGTTCAGGGGTCGGAGACCCAGTACTTC; CDR3 protein: CASSPRFVQGSETQYF
J gene: TRBJ2-5; clone size: many; D gene: NA; V gene: TRBV11-2; CDR3 DNA: TGTGCCAGCAGCACGGGACTCCCGGAGACCCAGTACTTC; CDR3 protein: CASSTGLPETQYF
J gene: TRBJ1-6; clone size: many; D gene: NA; V gene: TRBV2; CDR3 DNA: TGTGCCAGCAGTGATATTGTCGTCCGTTCACCCCTCCACTTT; CDR3 protein: CASSDIVVRSPLHF
J gene: TRBJ2-7; clone size: NA; D gene: NA; V gene: TRBV30; CDR3 DNA: TGTGCCTGGAGAGACTCGGGGTCCTACGAGCAGTACTTC; CDR3 protein: CAWRDSGSYEQYF
J gene: TRBJ2-7; clone size: many; D gene: TRBD2; V gene: TRBV28; CDR3 DNA: TGTGCCAGCAGCCCTGGGTCCGGGAGGATCCACGAGCAGTACTTC; CDR3 protein: CASSPGSGRIHEQYF
J gene: TRBJ1-1; clone size: many; D gene: TRBD1; V gene: TRBV28; CDR3 DNA: TGTGCCAGCAGGACAGGGGAAGTAAGCACTGAAGCTTTCTTT; CDR3 protein: CASRTGEVSTEAFF
J gene: TRBJ1-2; clone size: many; D gene: TRBD1; V gene: TRBV20-1; CDR3 DNA: TGCAGTGCTAGAGTCCAATACCTTGGACAGGGAGGCGGCTACACCTTC; CDR3 protein: CSARVQYLGQGGGYTF
J gene: TRBJ2-5; clone size: many; D gene: TRBD1; V gene: TRBV7-9; CDR3 DNA: TGTGCCAGCAGCTTAGGGACAGGGGATGGGGAGACCCAGTACTTC; CDR3 protein: CASSLGTGDGETQYF
J gene: TRBJ2-1; clone size: few; D gene: NA; V gene: TRBV11-2; CDR3 DNA: TGTGCCAGCAACATCGGGACTCCGGTTAACAATGAGCAGTTCTTC; CDR3 protein: CASNIGTPVNNEQFF
J gene: TRBJ2-7; clone size: NA; D gene: TRBD2; V gene: TRBV3-1; CDR3 DNA: TGTGCCAGCAGCCAAGGACTAGCCTTCTACGAGCAGTACTTC; CDR3 protein: CASSQGLAFYEQYF
J gene: TRBJ2-7; clone size: few; D gene: NA; V gene: TRBV24-1; CDR3 DNA: TGTGCCACCAGTGATCAACTGCTCCCAGAGCAGTACTTC; CDR3 protein: CATSDQLLPEQYF
J gene: TRBJ2-5; clone size: many; D gene: NA; V gene: TRBV2; CDR3 DNA: TGTGCCAGCAGGCTAGAGCAAGAGACCCAGTACTTC; CDR3 protein: CASRLEQETQYF
J gene: TRBJ2-7; clone size: NA; D gene: TRBD1; V gene: TRBV7-3; CDR3 DNA: TGTGCCAGCAGACGTCTGCGGAGACAGGGCAACGACGAGCAGTACTTC; CDR3 protein: CASRRLRRQGNDEQYF
J gene: TRBJ1-1; clone size: few; D gene: TRBD1; V gene: TRBV14; CDR3 DNA: TGTGCCAGCAGCCAAGGAGGGGTTAACCAGGGGGCTGAAGCTTTCTTT; CDR3 protein: CASSQGGVNQGAEAFF
J gene: TRBJ1-5; clone size: many; D gene: TRBD1; V gene: TRBV6-1; CDR3 DNA: TGTGCCAGCGTGGGTCTAGACAGGGGAGCGGATCAGCCCCAGCATTTT; CDR3 protein: CASVGLDRGADQPQHF
J gene: TRBJ2-6; clone size: few; D gene: NA; V gene: TRBV6-1; CDR3 DNA: TGTGCCAGTCTATCCGTCGGGGCCAACGTCCTGACTTTC; CDR3 protein: CASLSVGANVLTF
J gene: TRBJ2-5; clone size: many; D gene: TRBD1; V gene: TRBV28; CDR3 DNA: TGTGCCAGCCGACAGGGGGCGAAGGAGACCCAGTACTTC; CDR3 protein: CASRQGAKETQYF
J gene: TRBJ2-7; clone size: few; D gene: NA; V gene: TRBV19; CDR3 DNA: TGTGCCAGTAGTATAGGGAGGAATCTGTACGAGCAGTACTTC; CDR3 protein: CASSIGRNLYEQYF
J gene: TRBJ1-1; clone size: once; D gene: NA; V gene: TRBV28; CDR3 DNA: TGTGCCAGCAGGCTAGCGAACACTGAAGCTTTCTTT; CDR3 protein: CASRLANTEAFF
J gene: TRBJ2-7; clone size: few; D gene: NA; V gene: TRBV5-1; CDR3 DNA: TGCGCCAGCAGCTTGGTTCGACTTCAATCCGACGAGCAGTACTTC; CDR3 protein: CASSLVRLQSDEQYF
J gene: TRBJ2-7; clone size: few; D gene: NA; V gene: TRBV10-3; CDR3 DNA: TGTGCCATCAGTGAGTCCACTAGCAGGCCGAGCTCCTACGAGCAGTACTTC; CDR3 protein: CAISESTSRPSSYEQYF
J gene: TRBJ2-2; clone size: NA; D gene: NA; V gene: TRBV24-1; CDR3 DNA: TGTGCCACCAGTGAATCAGGCCGGGACGACACCGGGGAGCTGTTTTTT; CDR3 protein: CATSESGRDDTGELFF
J gene: TRBJ1-4; clone size: NA; D gene: TRBD1; V gene: TRBV28; CDR3 DNA: TGTGCCAGCAGTACTCAGGGGGCCGGAGAAAAACTGTTTTTT; CDR3 protein: CASSTQGAGEKLFF
J gene: TRBJ2-5; clone size: few; D gene: NA; V gene: TRBV4-2; CDR3 DNA: TGTGCCAGCAGCCCCTGGGGACCTCCCCCCGGGGAGACCCAGTACTTC; CDR3 protein: CASSPWGPPPGETQYF
J gene: TRBJ1-5; clone size: many; D gene: NA; V gene: TRBV12-3/TRBV12-4; CDR3 DNA: TGTGCCAGCAGTCCGTGGCAGGGGCGTACCAATCAGCCCCAGCATTTT; CDR3 protein: CASSPWQGRTNQPQHF
J gene: TRBJ1-5; clone size: few; D gene: TRBD1; V gene: TRBV19; CDR3 DNA: TGTGCCAGTAGGCGGACAGGCAGTCAGCCCCAGCATTTT; CDR3 protein: CASRRTGSQPQHF
J gene: TRBJ2-3; clone size: few; D gene: NA; V gene: TRBV13; CDR3 DNA: TGTGCCAGCAGCTTAGGACAGTTACTAACAGATACGCAGTATTTT; CDR3 protein: CASSLGQLLTDTQYF
J gene: TRBJ1-4; clone size: many; D gene: NA; V gene: TRBV4-3; CDR3 DNA: TGTGCCAGCTCACCTGGGCAGGGTGGTGAAAAACTGTTTTTT; CDR3 protein: CASSPGQGGEKLFF
J gene: TRBJ1-1; clone size: many; D gene: TRBD1; V gene: TRBV28; CDR3 DNA: TGTGCCAGCAGTCGAAGGACAGGGCTGGGGACTGAAGCTTTCTTT; CDR3 protein: CASSRRTGLGTEAFF
J gene: TRBJ2-7; clone size: NA; D gene: NA; V gene: TRBV20-1; CDR3 DNA: TGCAGTGCCCTCAGAGGGGGGACTTACAACCTGCACGGCTACGAGCAGTACTTC; CDR3 protein: CSALRGGTYNLHGYEQYF
J gene: TRBJ2-7; clone size: few; D gene: NA; V gene: TRBV11-2; CDR3 DNA: TGTGCCAGCAGCCCGGACACGGGCCCCTACGAGCAGTACTTC; CDR3 protein: CASSPDTGPYEQYF
J gene: TRBJ2-7; clone size: NA; D gene: TRBD1; V gene: TRBV19; CDR3 DNA: TGTGCCACTATGGACAGGGGCAACGAGCAGTACTTC; CDR3 protein: CATMDRGNEQYF
J gene: TRBJ1-1; clone size: many; D gene: TRBD1; V gene: TRBV6-2/TRBV6-3; CDR3 DNA: TGTGCCAGCAGTTACGAGACAGGGAAATTGAACACTGAAGCTTTCTTT; CDR3 protein: CASSYETGKLNTEAFF
J gene: TRBJ2-7; clone size: many; D gene: NA; V gene: TRBV6-1; CDR3 DNA: TGTGCCAGCAGGCCATCTCGACTCGACGCCTCCTACGAGCAGTACTTC; CDR3 protein: CASRPSRLDASYEQYF
J gene: TRBJ2-7; clone size: many; D gene: NA; V gene: TRBV12-3/TRBV12-4; CDR3 DNA: TGTGCCAGCAGTTTAATCGGCTACGAGCAGTACTTC; CDR3 protein: CASSLIGYEQYF
J gene: TRBJ2-7; clone size: NA; D gene: NA; V gene: TRBV20-1; CDR3 DNA: TGCAGTGCTACAGGACAGTTCTCCTACGAGCAGTACTTC; CDR3 protein: CSATGQFSYEQYF
J gene: TRBJ2-7; clone size: many; D gene: TRBD1; V gene: TRBV20-1; CDR3 DNA: TGCAGTGCGCCACAGGGGGCGATTAATTCCTACGAGCAGTACTTC; CDR3 protein: CSAPQGAINSYEQYF
J gene: TRBJ2-3; clone size: NA; D gene: TRBD1; V gene: TRBV7-2; CDR3 DNA: TGTGCCAGCAGCTTAGCACAGGGGTCACGCACAGATACGCAGTATTTT; CDR3 protein: CASSLAQGSRTDTQYF
J gene: TRBJ1-4; clone size: NA; D gene: TRBD1; V gene: TRBV10-3; CDR3 DNA: TGTGCCATCAGTGAAGACAGGGGTTATAATGAAAAACTGTTTTTT; CDR3 protein: CAISEDRGYNEKLFF
J gene: TRBJ1-6; clone size: NA; D gene: NA; V gene: TRBV12-3/TRBV12-4; CDR3 DNA: TGTGCCAGCAGCCACGAACAGGGAATTCCTTCACCCCTCCACTTT; CDR3 protein: CASSHEQGIPSPLHF
J gene: TRBJ1-2; clone size: few; D gene: TRBD1; V gene: TRBV4-1; CDR3 DNA: TGCGCCAGCAGCCAAGGTCAGGGGGCCCAGAACTATGGCTACACCTTC; CDR3 protein: CASSQGQGAQNYGYTF
J gene: TRBJ2-7; clone size: many; D gene: NA; V gene: TRBV28; CDR3 DNA: TGTGCCAGCAAGGGGACGCAGTCGTACGAGCAGTACTTC; CDR3 protein: CASKGTQSYEQYF
J gene: TRBJ2-2; clone size: NA; D gene: TRBD2; V gene: TRBV6-1; CDR3 DNA: TGTGCCAGCTTTGGCTCGGGGGGGACCGGGGAGCTGTTTTTT; CDR3 protein: CASFGSGGTGELFF
J gene: TRBJ2-7; clone size: few; D gene: TRBD2; V gene: TRBV12-3/TRBV12-4; CDR3 DNA: TGTGCCAGCAGGCCGGGGACTAGCGCCTACGAGCAGTACTTC; CDR3 protein: CASRPGTSAYEQYF
J gene: TRBJ2-2; clone size: NA; D gene: NA; V gene: TRBV27; CDR3 DNA: TGTGCCAGCAGTTTAGGGGGGGGCGCCTTCGGGGAGCTGTTTTTT; CDR3 protein: CASSLGGGAFGELFF
J gene: TRBJ1-5; clone size: few; D gene: NA; V gene: TRBV4-3; CDR3 DNA: TGCGCCAGCAGCCGCGATTGGGGCAATCAGCCCCAGCATTTT; CDR3 protein: CASSRDWGNQPQHF
J gene: TRBJ2-5; clone size: few; D gene: TRBD1; V gene: TRBV5-1; CDR3 DNA: TGCGCCAGCAGCTTGAATTACAGGGGAGAGACCCAGTACTTC; CDR3 protein: CASSLNYRGETQYF
J gene: TRBJ1-4; clone size: many; D gene: NA; V gene: TRBV12-3/TRBV12-4; CDR3 DNA: TGTGCCAGCAGTTCCACAGGGTTGTATGAAAAACTGTTTTTT; CDR3 protein: CASSSTGLYEKLFF